This record looks at one T cell receptor beta chain sequence and its context. Its antigen remains unidentified. The CDR3 has 15 residues. The V end was cut by 5 bases, the J end by 1 base, with 14 bases between. CDR1 and CDR2 from the germline V gene are SGHTS and YDEGEE. The data were obtained in a study of shared clonotypes between healthy human individuals. Study-level results: Limitation of the genetic and exposure-history diversity represented came from the few donors. Some naive CD4 clonotypes, 4% to 6%, turned up in common across several donors.

Some clones are missing from TCRdb's copy, which holds only in-frame ones; the method was immunoSEQ multiplex PCR. The sample lists roughly 1,800,000 clones; approximately 94% were seen once. Naive CD8 cells lacked CD45RO, underwent positive selection for CCR7 and left out terminally differentiated effector memory CD45RA+ cells. This sequence joins TRBV5-8 and TRBJ2-3, with D perhaps TRBD2 (6 bases). The TCR was taken from a man between 18 and 29 years old in good health. The sample consisted of naive CD8+ T cells sorted from blood. The CDR3 is CASSPATGGTDTQYF. The DNA of the CDR3 is TGTGCCAGCAGTCCAGCCACGGGAGGCACAGATACGCAGTATTTT.